In this sample, the clone carrying this T cell receptor beta chain turned up a few times. What it binds is unknown. The data derive from a study of vaccination effects on CD4 cells after COVID-19. Study-level information: After the second dose, samples were taken at median day 72.

Profiled with immunoSEQ multiplex PCR; TCRdb holds only in-frame clones, not every one. This sample has more than 65,000 clones; around 81% occur once, and the top ten carry 1.2%. CDR1 is MNHNS and CDR2 is SASEGT in the germline V gene. V was cut by 3 bases and J by 0 bases, with 9 bases left in between. This CDR3 region has 14 residues. ViraFEST used viral peptide pools to expand antigen-specific CD4+ T cells before sequencing. Culture lasted about nine days before CD4+ T cell isolation. Vaccination of participants consisted of two doses of either the BNT162b2 or mRNA-1273 vaccine. IL-2 medium supplanted half the medium on days 3 and 7.

The sequencing here drew on CD4+ T cells from PBMCs cultured with HCoV-229E spike peptides, taken after COVID-19 vaccination. The TCR originated in a human donor who received a COVID-19 vaccine. The genes are TRBV6-1 and TRBJ2-7; D is uncertain. The CDR3 region has the DNA TGTGCCAGCAGTGATATCGGCAACTCCTACGAGCAGTACGTC. This encodes CASSDIGNSYEQYV.